This passage covers 15 T cell receptor beta chains from one sample sequenced in a study of blood T cell repertoires in COVID-19. Generated by immunoSEQ multiplex PCR, the TCRdb table keeps only in-frame clones and is missing some. The table records 140,000 to 150,000 clones, around 87% of them present only once. Input material: PBMCs or T cells enriched from blood (not recorded which). These receptor sequences come from a woman aged 25 to 39 with acute COVID-19.

The chain has TRBV5-6 and TRBJ2-7; no clear D gene. Germline CDR1 is SGHDT and CDR2 is YYEEEE. CDR3 length: 11 residues. The V and J ends lost 3 bases and 6 bases respectively, with 7 bases between them. The CDR3 DNA reads as TGTGCCAGCAGCTCGTCAGTCGAGCAGTACTTC. Amino acid sequence: CASSSSVEQYF.

The chain links TRBV5-6 to TRBJ2-7, with TRBD1 as a possible D gene (6 bases). V dropped 3 bases and J dropped 5 bases, with 9 bases sitting between them. The CDR3 runs 12 residues. Germline assignment: CDR1 SGHDT and CDR2 YYEEEE. The CDR3 DNA reads as TGTGCCAGCAGCTACAGGGTGAACGAGCAGTACTTC. This gives the protein CASSYRVNEQYF.

The chain has TRBV13 and TRBJ2-5, with a tentative D call TRBD1 (7 bases). CDR3 length: 15 residues. Germline loops: CDR1 PRHDT, CDR2 FYEKMQ (reference sequence). With 3 bases removed from V and 5 bases from J, the gap between germline ends came to 16 bases. CDR3 loop: CASSLGGQTVETQYF. Here the CDR3 DNA reads TGTGCCAGCAGCTTGGGGGGACAGACGGTTGAGACCCAGTACTTC.

The CDR3 region is CASSDGGRRTGELFF. The CDR3 DNA follows: TGTGCCAGCAGTGATGGGGGGAGAAGGACCGGGGAGCTGTTTTTT. The chain has TRBV2 and TRBJ2-2, with TRBD2 as a possible D gene (6 bases). This CDR3 spans 15 amino acids. Trimming left V 3 bases short and J 5 bases short, with 13 bases between. CDR1 and CDR2 from the germline V gene are SNHLY and FYNNEI.

CDR3 nucleotide sequence: TGTGCCAGCAGCAAAGAGGAGCGGAGCGGGGTGTTAGCCAAAAACATTCAGTACTTC. Its translation: CASSKEERSGVLAKNIQYF. The chain combines TRBV21-1 with TRBJ2-4; TRBD2 was called by the table and not checked on the DNA. TRBV21-1 is labeled a pseudogene. CDR3 length equals 19 residues.

The chain couples TRBV6-6 to TRBJ2-7; 7 bases map to TRBD2. The CDR3 length is 14 residues. V was pared by 6 bases and J by 2 bases, with 7 bases of the junction left unmatched. CDR1 is MNHNY and CDR2 is SVGAGI in the germline V gene (reference sequence). The CDR3 loop is CASSQGLPAYEQYF. CDR3 in DNA: TGTGCCAGCAGCCAGGGACTACCAGCCTACGAGCAGTACTTC.

CDR3 DNA sequence: TGTGCTAGTGGTTTGTTCCCCCAGAACACTGAAGCTTTCTTT. Residues: CASGLFPQNTEAFF. The rearrangement joins TRBV12-5 to TRBJ1-1; D is unclear. The CDR3 is 14 amino acids. Germline CDR1 and CDR2: LGHNT and FRNRAP. Between the trimmed V and J ends, which lost 2 bases and 1 base, there was a span of 8 bases.

The count of this clone is one. The gene calls are TRBV21-1 and TRBJ2-2; the D call TRBD2 from the table was never checked on the DNA. TRBV21-1 is labeled a pseudogene. The CDR3 is 14 amino acids. The CDR3 region has the DNA TGTGCCAGCAGCAAAGCACGTAGAACCGGGGAGCTGTTTTTT. The encoded protein is CASSKARRTGELFF.

The V and J genes are TRBV6-5 and TRBJ1-6, with D possibly matching TRBD1 (5 bases). V shed 7 bases and J shed 3 bases, with 10 bases lying between them. CDR3 length equals 14 residues. The germline gives CDR1 MNHEY, CDR2 SVGAGI. The CDR3 region is CASTSGNYNSPLHF. Here the CDR3 DNA reads TGTGCCAGCACATCAGGGAACTATAATTCACCCCTCCACTTT.

This sequence joins TRBV6-2 or TRBV6-3 and TRBJ1-2; 7 positions match TRBD1. The CDR3 has 14 amino acids. Unmatched junction bases numbered 9, after V lost 8 bases and J lost 3 bases. Germline lookup yields CDR1 MNHEY and CDR2 SVGEGT. CDR3 region: CASRPSGGYYGYTF. The CDR3 DNA reads as TGTGCCAGCCGCCCCTCAGGGGGTTACTATGGCTACACCTTC.

The V and J genes are TRBV28 and TRBJ1-3; 7 bases map to TRBD1. V lost 6 bases and J lost 0; bases outside the gene matches: 5. The CDR3 consists of 15 residues. Per germline, CDR1 MDHEN and CDR2 SYDVKM. This chain's CDR3 is CASREQGSSGNTIYF. CDR3 in DNA: TGTGCCAGCAGGGAACAGGGGAGCTCTGGAAACACCATATATTTT.

This rearrangement joins TRBV29-1 to TRBJ2-2; D gene unclear. The CDR3 consists of 12 residues. Germline CDR1 SQVTM, CDR2 ANQGSEA. The chain's CDR3 is CSGEANTGELFF. CDR3 coding DNA: TGCAGTGGCGAGGCGAACACCGGGGAGCTGTTTTTT.

V usage is TRBV27 and J usage is TRBJ2-1; the D gene is possibly TRBD2 (5 bases). This CDR3 comprises 15 residues. Trimming removed 0 bases from V and 1 base from J, with 7 bases in between. Germline loops: CDR1 MNHEY, CDR2 SMNVEV (reference sequence). The DNA of the CDR3 is TGTGCCAGCAGTTTATCGGACTTATCCTACAATGAGCAGTTCTTC. Its protein product is CASSLSDLSYNEQFF.

This clone has more than one count but fewer than ten. The rearrangement joins TRBV20-1 to TRBJ2-1; TRBD2 agrees at 7 bases. Germline V gene data show CDR1 as DFQATT and CDR2 as SNEGSKA (reference sequence). The trim removed 3 bases at V and 3 bases at J, leaving 5 bases unmatched. The CDR3 contains 14 residues. The CDR3 spells CSASGLADYNEQFF. In DNA form, the CDR3 reads TGCAGTGCTAGTGGGCTAGCGGACTACAATGAGCAGTTCTTC.

The J gene is TRBJ2-1, the V gene TRBV2, with D maybe TRBD2 (6 bases). The CDR3 spans 14 residues. Trimming shortened V by 3 bases and J by 4 bases, and 10 bases separated the two germline ends. Germline V gene lookup returns CDR1 SNHLY and CDR2 FYNNEI. CDR3 DNA: TGTGCCAGCAGTGATGTGGGGAGGTACAATGAGCAGTTCTTC. It codes for CASSDVGRYNEQFF.